The 8 T cell receptor beta chains below were found in one sample sequenced in a study of T cells in pancreatic ductal adenocarcinoma (TCRdb year 2017). Selected pancreatic ductal adenocarcinoma patients had undergone surgery without neoadjuvant therapy. Receptor libraries were prepared by the immunoSEQ multiplex PCR assay. The table comes from immuneACCESS by way of TCRdb, which keeps in-frame sequences with V and J called. Part of the clones is missing from these tables; in studies checked, under half for an unresolved V gene and the rest for unknown reasons. In this sample the table shows some 5,000 clones, roughly 84% of which occur a single time. Together, the top ten hold about 6% of the sample. Sequencing used pancreatic tumor tissue. The receptor set was obtained from a human donor with pancreatic ductal adenocarcinoma.

The chain employs TRBV19 and TRBJ2-6; unclear D gene. The CDR3 is made up of 15 amino acids. Germline CDR1 and CDR2: LNHDA and SQIVND (reference sequence). The V end was cut by 7 bases, the J end by 1 base, with 11 bases between. The CDR3 nucleotides read TGTGCCAGTAAATCTATTTCTTCTGGGGCCAACGTCCTGACTTTC. It yields the protein CASKSISSGANVLTF. Combining the CDR3 with reference TRBV19 and TRBJ2-6 gives the whole variable domain DGGITQSPKYLFRKEGQNVTLSCEQNLNHDAMYWYRQDPGQGLRLIYYSQIVNDFQKGDIAEGYSVSREKKESFPLTVTSAQKNPTAFYLCASKSISSGANVLTFGAGSRLTVL.

The chain is built from TRBV5-1 and TRBJ2-3; 12 bases are shared with TRBD2. This CDR3 contains 16 residues. Germline V gene sequence: CDR1 SGHRS, CDR2 YFSETQ. Losses at the gene ends were 0 bases for V and 2 bases for J; bases not matched to a gene: 1. This CDR3 is CASSLGLAGDTDTQYF. CDR3 nucleotide sequence: TGCGCCAGCAGCTTGGGACTAGCGGGGGACACAGATACGCAGTATTTT.

This clone showed up just once. The chain couples TRBV7-9 to TRBJ1-1; D possibly corresponds to TRBD1 (6 bases). Trimming stripped 1 base from V and 0 bases from J, with 9 bases between. Germline CDR1 reads SEHNR; CDR2 reads FQNEAQ (reference sequence). The CDR3 is made up of 15 amino acids. CDR3 nucleotides: TGTGCCAGCAGCTTAGGGGCAGGGGTGAACACTGAAGCTTTCTTT. Protein sequence: CASSLGAGVNTEAFF.

This chain joins TRBV11-2 and TRBJ2-5, with 7 positions matching TRBD1. TRBJ2-7 explains the end of the DNA better; the J call may be wrong. Germline V gene data show CDR1 as SGHAT and CDR2 as FQNNGV. The CDR3 spans 15 residues. This CDR3 reads CASSRSGTVSYEQYF. The CDR3 coding sequence is TGTGCCAGCAGCCGATCCGGGACAGTCTCCTACGAGCAGTACTTC.

This chain uses TRBV30 with TRBJ1-3; D is unresolved. Between the trimmed V and J ends, which lost 5 bases and 0 bases, there was a span of 11 bases. The CDR3 consists of 14 residues. CDR1 is GTSNPN and CDR2 is SVGIG in the germline V gene (reference sequence). The CDR3 loop is CAWGGKGSGNTIYF. CDR3 DNA: TGTGCCTGGGGCGGAAAAGGCTCTGGAAACACCATATATTTT.

The V gene is TRBV6-6, the J gene TRBJ1-1; no firm D call. The CDR3 totals 13 residues. Germline loops: CDR1 MNHNY, CDR2 SVGAGI (reference sequence). V was clipped by 7 bases and J by 4 bases, with 13 bases between them. CDR3 DNA sequence: TGTGCCAGCATGTCTGGCCGGGGCACTGAAGCTTTCTTT. Protein: CASMSGRGTEAFF.

The chain joins TRBV10-3 to TRBJ2-3; TRBD2 matches at 8 bases. CDR1 and CDR2 (germline): ENHRY, SYGVKD. The trim removed 10 bases at V and 6 bases at J, leaving 9 bases unmatched. CDR3 size: 13 residues. CDR3 in amino acids: CASGAGAFDTQYF. The CDR3 region has the DNA TGTGCCAGCGGAGCGGGAGCCTTCGATACGCAGTATTTT.

This CDR3 reads CASSEQTDYNNSPLHF. In DNA, the CDR3 is TGTGCCAGCAGTGAGCAGACAGATTACAATAATTCACCCCTCCACTTT. The chain employs TRBV6-1 and TRBJ1-6, with D perhaps matching TRBD1 (5 bases). The CDR3 length is 16 residues. The germline gives CDR1 MNHNS, CDR2 SASEGT. V was cut by 3 bases and J by 5 bases, with 14 bases left in between.